A single sample gave rise to the 4 T cell receptor beta chains below, sequenced in a study of PD-1 blockade in classical Hodgkin lymphoma (dated by TCRdb to the early 2020s). According to the study, the label for this sample's time point signals: cycle 4 day 1 (C4D1), after less than seven weeks of nivolumab. Relapse after autologous stem cell transplantation had occurred in all trial patients, and cohorts A, B and C were distinguished by prior brentuximab vedotin exposure. Receptors were amplified or captured by the immunoSEQ multiplex PCR assay. This immuneACCESS table, as held by TCRdb, lists in-frame sequences with V and J called but not all clones. Of the missing ones, under half trace to an unresolved V gene in checked studies; the others have no known cause. This sample is represented by roughly 100,000 clones; more than 70% of them were singletons. The top ten clones comprise roughly 20% of the sample.

Sample: peripheral blood mononuclear cells (PBMCs), taken before the fourth cycle of nivolumab. These receptors all come from a human donor with classical Hodgkin lymphoma.

This chain links TRBV7-2 with TRBJ2-3; TRBD2 aligns across 7 bases. CDR1 and CDR2 (germline): SGHTA, FQGNSA. Trimming cost V 1 base and J 3 bases; bases outside gene matches: 10. CDR3 length: 17 residues. The CDR3 is CASSLGPREWGTDTQYF. DNA for the CDR3: TGTGCCAGCAGCTTAGGGCCGCGGGAGTGGGGAACAGATACGCAGTATTTT.

The rearrangement joins TRBV11-2 to TRBJ2-6; D gene unclear. V lost 5 bases and J lost 1, with 6 bases in between. Germline V lookup: CDR1 SGHAT, CDR2 FQNNGV. The CDR3 is 14 amino acids. The CDR3 nucleotides read TGTGCCAGCAGCCCCCTATCTGGGGCCAACGTCCTGACTTTC. It specifies CASSPLSGANVLTF.

DNA of the CDR3: TGTGCCACCAGCAGAGACAGGGTCGGAACAGATACGCAGTATTTT. Protein: CATSRDRVGTDTQYF. The chain uses TRBV15 and TRBJ2-3; weak D call: TRBD1 (5 bases). Trimming stripped 0 bases from V and 3 bases from J, with 10 bases between. CDR3 size: 15 residues. Germline V gives CDR1 LNHNV, CDR2 YYDKDF (reference sequence).

V usage is TRBV7-2 and J usage is TRBJ1-4; TRBD1 is a possible D gene (6 bases). Germline V gene sequence: CDR1 SGHTA, CDR2 FQGNSA. V was clipped by 1 base and J by 5 bases, with 8 bases between them. CDR3 size: 14 residues. In DNA, the CDR3 is TGTGCCAGCAGCTTAGGGCAGGGGAATGAAAAACTGTTTTTT. Translated, it gives CASSLGQGNEKLFF.